Shown below are 9 T cell receptor beta chains from a single sample sequenced in a study of OX40 agonist ivuxolimab in advanced cancers. Some clones are missing from TCRdb's copy, which holds only in-frame ones; the method was immunoSEQ multiplex PCR. The sample lists tens of thousands of clones; roughly nine tenths were seen once. The sample consisted of CD4+ or CD8+ T cells sorted from blood, taken in a trial of the OX40 agonist ivuxolimab. Every receptor here comes from an adult with an advanced solid tumor such as melanoma, head and neck, liver or kidney cancer.

The V gene is TRBV15, the J gene TRBJ2-1; TRBD2 matches at 10 bases. The V gene end was trimmed by 6 bases and the J gene end by 5 bases; junction bases not matched to a gene: 4. The CDR3 length is 14 residues. Germline CDR1 LNHNV, CDR2 YYDKDF (reference sequence). CDR3 DNA: TGTGCCACCAGGCTAGCGGGGGCTCACAATGAGCAGTTCTTC. Residues: CATRLAGAHNEQFF.

The chain uses TRBV28 and TRBJ1-1, with TRBD1 matching 9 bases. The CDR3 runs 16 residues. Trimming at V came to 6 bases and at J to 3 bases, leaving 11 bases not matched to a gene. Germline CDR1 is MDHEN and CDR2 is SYDVKM. CDR3 DNA sequence: TGTGCCAGCAGGGGGACAGGGATATCGATGGACACTGAAGCTTTCTTT. Its translation is CASRGTGISMDTEAFF.

Only one count was recorded for this clone. The chain couples TRBV9 to TRBJ2-7; 12 positions agree with TRBD2. Unmatched junction bases numbered 5, after V lost 0 bases and J lost 4 bases. CDR1 and CDR2 (germline): SGDLS, YYNGEE. The CDR3 extends over 16 amino acids. This chain's CDR3 is CASSVDQGLAGYEQYV. Written as DNA, the CDR3 is TGTGCCAGCAGCGTAGATCAGGGACTAGCGGGTTACGAGCAGTACGTC.

The chain combines TRBV6-1 with TRBJ1-6; D uncertain. V lost 3 bases, J lost 1 base, and 16 bases lay in between. Germline CDR1 is MNHNS and CDR2 is SASEGT. The CDR3 loop spans 18 amino acids. The CDR3 here is CASSDTNSRGSYNSPLHF. CDR3 in DNA: TGTGCCAGCAGTGACACTAATTCCCGGGGTTCCTATAATTCACCCCTCCACTTT.

The chain couples TRBV2 to TRBJ2-2; TRBD2 is a possible D gene (6 bases). The germline V gene has CDR1 SNHLY and CDR2 FYNNEI. V dropped 4 bases and J dropped 1 base, with 10 bases sitting between them. The CDR3 has 15 residues. The CDR3 DNA is TGTGCCAGCAGTGCGGGACTCATGAACACCGGGGAGCTGTTTTTT. Protein sequence: CASSAGLMNTGELFF.

V gene TRBV5-4 combines with J gene TRBJ2-1, with D perhaps TRBD1 (6 bases). Trimming took 4 bases from V and 0 from J, leaving 14 bases between them. The germline V gene has CDR1 SGHNT and CDR2 YYREEE (reference sequence). This CDR3 has 16 residues. As DNA, the CDR3 is TGTGCCAGCAGCCAATACAGGGCCAGCTCCTACAATGAGCAGTTCTTC. Translating it yields CASSQYRASSYNEQFF.

The J gene is TRBJ2-2, the V gene TRBV5-4; possible D gene TRBD2, 6 bases. The germline CDR1 and CDR2 sequences are SGHNT and YYREEE (reference sequence). The V end was cut by 9 bases, the J end by 1 base, with 10 bases between. The CDR3 extends over 13 amino acids. The DNA of the CDR3 is TGTGCCAACCGGGACTGGAACACCGGGGAGCTGTTTTTT. This codes for CANRDWNTGELFF.

In its sample, this clone was seen once. J is TRBJ1-1 and V is TRBV6-5; the D gene is possibly TRBD1 (6 bases). Germline CDR1 is MNHEY and CDR2 is SVGAGI. CDR3 length equals 15 residues. Trimming left V 5 bases short and J 3 bases short, with 16 bases between. The CDR3 nucleotides are TGTGCCAGCAGTCTAAATCGAAACAGGGACACTGAAGCTTTCTTT. It codes for CASSLNRNRDTEAFF.

The chain combines TRBV7-2 with TRBJ2-7, with 8 bases fitting TRBD1. Germline CDR1 and CDR2: SGHTA and FQGNSA. The V segment lost 5 bases and the J segment 4 bases; nucleotides outside the gene matches: 16. CDR3 length equals 17 residues. In DNA, the CDR3 is TGTGCCAGCAGCCCGCGGACAACAGGGGGTGGTTCGTACGAGCAGTACTTC. As protein: CASSPRTTGGGSYEQYF.